Each of the 8 T cell receptor beta chains below was sequenced from the same sample in a study of T cell responses to AZD1222 COVID-19 vaccine. TCRdb's table, derived via immunoSEQ multiplex PCR, lists solely in-frame clones and lacks some. The data contain over 100,000 clones, approximately 86% of them singletons. Here the sequenced sample was peripheral blood, taken on day 0 of MenACWY control vaccination. The receptors shown here come from an adult in good health.

V is TRBV28 and J is TRBJ1-5; D is unresolved. Germline lookup yields CDR1 MDHEN and CDR2 SYDVKM. Between the trimmed V and J ends, which lost 8 bases and 2 bases, there was a span of 7 bases. The CDR3 contains 12 residues. The CDR3 region has the DNA TGTGCCAGCGTGGTGGGCAATCAGCCCCAGCATTTT. This codes for CASVVGNQPQHF.

The genes are TRBV28 and TRBJ2-2, with a weak D call TRBD1 (6 bases). CDR3 length: 13 residues. Trimming took 10 bases from V and 2 from J, leaving 11 bases between them. The germline gives CDR1 MDHEN, CDR2 SYDVKM. This CDR3 reads CATWDTNTGELFF. The CDR3 nucleotides are TGTGCCACCTGGGACACCAACACCGGGGAGCTGTTTTTT. The entire variable domain, with the rest obtained from reference TRBV28 and TRBJ2-2, is as follows: DVKVTQSSRYLVKRTGEKVFLECVQDMDHENMFWYRQDPGLGLRLIYFSYDVKMKEKGDIPEGYSVSREKKERFSLILESASTNQTSMYLCATWDTNTGELFFGEGSRLTVL.

The chain links TRBV10-1 to TRBJ1-5, with D possibly matching TRBD1 (5 bases). CDR1 and CDR2 (germline): WNHNN, SYGVQD (reference sequence). Trimming shortened V by 6 bases and J by 0 bases, and 12 bases separated the two germline ends. This CDR3 is built from 15 residues. The CDR3 DNA follows: TGCGCCAGCAGCGACAGACCCCTTAGCAATCAGCCCCAGCATTTT. This gives the protein CASSDRPLSNQPQHF.

The J gene is TRBJ2-1, the V gene TRBV21-1; TRBD2 is the table's D call, not checked against the DNA. TRBV21-1 is given as a pseudogene. This CDR3 region has 19 residues. The DNA of the CDR3 is TGTGCCAGCAGCGCCGGGGGAGCGGGAGGGCCCCGAGGTTTCAATGAGCAGTTCTTC. This codes for CASSAGGAGGPRGFNEQFF.

This sequence joins TRBV3-1 (or the pseudogene TRBV3-2) and TRBJ1-2, with D possibly matching TRBD1 (6 bases). The V gene lost 1 base and the J gene lost 4 bases, with 10 bases spanning the gap. The CDR3 runs to 14 residues. Germline-derived CDR1 and CDR2 are LGHDT and YNNKEL (reference sequence). The CDR3 region is CASSQGAQGYGYTF. CDR3 DNA sequence: TGTGCCAGCAGCCAAGGGGCACAGGGCTATGGCTACACCTTC.

The chain couples TRBV28 to TRBJ2-3; D might be TRBD2 (6 bases). The germline CDR1 and CDR2 sequences are MDHEN and SYDVKM. The CDR3 is made up of 16 amino acids. Trimming pared 4 bases from V and 0 bases from J, leaving 14 bases between. CDR3 amino acids: CASSSHRGLSTDTQYF. DNA of the CDR3: TGTGCCAGCAGTTCCCACCGGGGGTTAAGCACAGATACGCAGTATTTT.

The chain employs TRBV7-3 and TRBJ2-1, with 10 bases lining up with TRBD2. This CDR3 is 15 amino acids long. The junction had 3 bases not matched to a gene; V was cut back by 4 bases and J by 3 bases. Germline CDR1 is SGHTA and CDR2 is FQGTGA. The CDR3 sequence: CASSSSGGDYNEQFF. In nucleotides, the CDR3 is TGTGCCAGCAGCTCAAGCGGGGGGGACTACAATGAGCAGTTCTTC.

J is TRBJ1-2 and V is TRBV15, with D possibly matching TRBD1 (5 bases). Germline CDR1 LNHNV, CDR2 YYDKDF (reference sequence). Trimming stripped 5 bases from V and 4 bases from J, with 17 bases between. The CDR3 sequence is 15 residues long. CDR3 in amino acids: CATSAVGGSIYGYTF. CDR3 coding DNA: TGTGCCACCAGCGCTGTCGGGGGGTCGATCTATGGCTACACCTTC.